This T cell receptor beta chain was retrieved from a study of persistence of HIV-infected CD4 T cells (TCRdb year 2020). Study-wide context: CMV- and HIV-1 Gag-responding CD4+ T cells were isolated from ART-treated individuals so that antigen-driven clonal expansion of HIV-1-infected cells could be examined. Suppressive ART had been received by participants for a median of roughly 8 years. Peripheral blood samples of up to about 180 mL were obtained at multiple time points, with the exception of a couple of participants, for whom leukapheresis was performed at a single time point. The TCR cluster analysis across participants included roughly 8 participants for CMV and 6 or 7 participants for Gag. The clonality of all cells in each sorted population was assessed by TCRbeta sequencing, whereas the clonality of infected cells was assessed by proviral sequencing.

TCRbeta repertoires were sequenced from genomic DNA with the immunoSEQ hsTCRB assay version 4 in survey mode. For TCRbeta sequencing, genomic DNA was diluted to around 10 ng/uL, and up to 1 ug was used per sample. The authors processed their data as follows. TCRbeta data were analyzed in ImmunoSeq Analyzer 3.0, with diversity computed on productive nucleotide rearrangements. The improved Chao index was used to estimate lower-bound TCR diversity, and the Gini coefficient was used to estimate clonality using the Immunarch R package. Nucleotide rearrangements that differed but encoded the same CDR3beta amino acid sequence were counted as separate clonotypes. Differential abundance analysis identified TCRbeta sequences significantly enriched in antigen-responding cells relative to anti-CD3/anti-CD28-activated cells. Using predicted peptide-MHC specificity as the basis, GLIPH2 grouped TCRs into clusters, both for each participant individually and for the merged data sets that combined participants. TCRdb obtained this table from immuneACCESS and retained in-frame rearrangements with V and J assigned. These tables miss some clones; where compared with another copy, unresolved V genes account for less than half of the shortfall, and the remainder is unexplained. V and J calls and clone size are those listed in that table; D and trimming were worked out from the DNA. The sample includes approximately 30,000 clones, with 82% observed a single time. The biggest ten clones account for roughly 6.7% of the sample.

On the study overall, not on this receptor specifically: Bulk TCR analyses could not be limited to the rare CMV-responding cells that actually contained HIV-1 proviruses. TCRbeta richness in CMV- and Gag-responding cells was significantly lower than in anti-CD3/anti-CD28-responding cells; CMV-responding cells had higher oligoclonality than CD3/CD28-stimulated and Gag-responding cells. Antigen-responding cells were enriched for degenerate expanded CDR3beta sequences, which suggests convergent selection of CD4+ responses to CMV and Gag. Within the same sorted populations, how oligoclonal the TCRs were correlated with how oligoclonal the proviruses were. Only a small number of individuals took part in the study, and only a limited range of antigens was tested.

This specimen's treatment or condition label, interpreted: suppressive antiretroviral therapy. Cells were stimulated with lysates of CMV-infected fibroblasts at roughly 10 ug/mL. Memory CD4+ T cells that did not respond, being CD40L-negative, CD69-negative and CD45RO-high, were sorted as memory populations depleted of antigen-responding cells. Participants were HIV-1-infected adults who started suppressive ART during chronic infection. Participants had undetectable plasma HIV-1 RNA below 50 copies/mL for at least 4 years. To be included, a participant needed positive CMV serology and a CD4+ T cell count above 400 cells/uL. Before stimulation, PBMCs were isolated using density centrifugation and then depleted of CD8+ T cells. Stimulation of CD8-depleted PBMCs was carried out for about 19 hours with anti-CD28/CD49d costimulation, CD40-blocking antibody and enfuvirtide, to prevent new infections. Cell sorting was performed on a Beckman Coulter MoFlo Legacy or XDP sorter, and dead cells were excluded with propidium iodide. Genomic DNA was extracted using the QIAamp DNA Mini Kit for samples with more than one million cells and using the Quick-DNA Microprep Kit for all other samples.

Of note for this clone: Its recognized antigen is unknown. Base qualities were left out, and no much larger clone turns up one base away.

The CDR3, from cysteine to phenylalanine, totals 16 residues. The only DNA kept is the CDR3, 48 bases in frame from the first base. Sequencing used CD4+ T cells sorted from PBMCs after 18-hour stimulation, obtained from a patient who received antiretroviral therapy. The cell subset or site label on this specimen signifies: CD40L-CD69- CD45RO-high memory CD4 T cells not responding to CMV lysate. The sequence was collected from an adult woman with HIV who was CMV-seropositive. The V and J genes are TRBV21-1 and TRBJ2-1; whether TRBD2, the table's D call, matches the DNA was not checked. TRBV21-1 is noted as a pseudogene. The DNA is as follows: TGTGCCAGCTCACTGACAAGGGGACTAGCGAACGATGAGCAGTTCTTC. This encodes CASSLTRGLANDEQFF.